The rows below give T cell receptor beta chains drawn from one sample of a study of OX40 agonist ivuxolimab in advanced cancers. The method was immunoSEQ multiplex PCR; TCRdb's version includes in-frame clones alone and lacks a portion of them. The data contain approximately 76,000 clones, 80% to 90% of them singletons. This specimen consisted of CD4+ or CD8+ T cells sorted from blood, obtained in a trial of the OX40 agonist ivuxolimab. These receptors were collected from an adult with an advanced solid tumor such as melanoma, head and neck, liver or kidney cancer. Both conserved end residues are part of each CDR3. D genes are given only for firm matches. Size is omitted from some rows. Given values are once, few, many or a class for expanded clones.

D gene,clone size,J gene,V gene,CDR3 length,CDR3 DNA,CDR3 protein
-,-,TRBJ1-1,TRBV9,13,TGTGCCAGCAGCGTAGTAGCTGGGGGCGCAGCTTTCTTT,CASSVVAGGAAFF
TRBD1,-,TRBJ2-7,TRBV18,14,TGTGCCAGCTCATTCCGGGACAGGTCATACGAGCAGTACTTC,CASSFRDRSYEQYF
TRBD1,-,TRBJ2-7,TRBV5-1,14,TGCGCCAGCAGCAAGGGACAGGCGGCTTTGTGGCAGTACTTC,CASSKGQAALWQYF
TRBD1,-,TRBJ2-3,TRBV6-1,15,TGTGCCAGCAGTGACCGGGACAGCCGCACAGATACGCAGTATTTT,CASSDRDSRTDTQYF
-,-,TRBJ1-5,TRBV7-2,13,TGTGCCAGCAGCTTATGGCGGGATCAGCCCCAGCATTTT,CASSLWRDQPQHF
TRBD2,-,TRBJ2-1,TRBV7-2,15,TGTGCCAGCAGCTCCCCAACGACTAGCTGGGGTGAGCAGTTCTTC,CASSSPTTSWGEQFF
TRBD2,-,TRBJ2-3,TRBV4-1,17,TGCGCCAGCAGCCCGACCGGGACTAGCGGGAGAACAGATACGCAGTATTTT,CASSPTGTSGRTDTQYF
-,-,TRBJ2-5,TRBV21-1,15,TGTGCCAGCAGCACCTATACCCGCCCAGGGATTGGGCAGTACTTC,CASSTYTRPGIGQYF
TRBD2,-,TRBJ2-1,TRBV19,15,TGTGCCAGTAGTATTGGCGGGAGGGCCGGCAATGAGCAGTTCTTC,CASSIGGRAGNEQFF
-,-,TRBJ2-5,TRBV19,16,TGTGCCAGTAGTAAGGAGGGAAGGTGGCCTCAAGAGACCCAGTACTTC,CASSKEGRWPQETQYF
TRBD1,-,TRBJ1-1,TRBV9,15,TGTGCCAGCAGCGCAAGACAGGGGGCGAACACTGAAGCTTTCTTT,CASSARQGANTEAFF
-,-,TRBJ2-3,TRBV6-4,15,TGTGCCAGCAGTGACAGAGGGGTTGAGACAGATACGCAGTATTTT,CASSDRGVETDTQYF
-,once,TRBJ2-5,TRBV5-1,15,TGCGCCAGCAGCTCCGGGTCGGCGATACTCGAGACCCAGTACTTC,CASSSGSAILETQYF
-,-,TRBJ2-3,TRBV4-1,17,TGCGCCAGCAGCCAGGCAGGGCAAATTACTAGCACAGATACGCAGTATTTT,CASSQAGQITSTDTQYF
TRBD1,-,TRBJ1-2,TRBV9,16,TGTGCCAGCAGCGAAACCTCCAGGGGGCCAGACTATGGCTACACCTTC,CASSETSRGPDYGYTF
TRBD2,-,TRBJ2-3,TRBV4-1,17,TGCGCCAGCAGCCAAGACCCGGGACTAGCACATGGAGATACGCAGTATTTT,CASSQDPGLAHGDTQYF
TRBD1,-,TRBJ2-7,TRBV28,14,TGTGCCAGCAGGAACAGGGGGAGCTCCTACGAGCAGTACTTC,CASRNRGSSYEQYF
TRBD1,few,TRBJ1-4,TRBV7-9,15,TGTGCCGCAGGACCTCCGGACAGGGTGGGTGAAAAACTGTTTTTT,CAAGPPDRVGEKLFF
-,-,TRBJ1-2,TRBV6-1,11,TGTGCCAGCAGTGAATTACGTGGCTACACCTTC,CASSELRGYTF
-,-,TRBJ2-7,TRBV18,15,TGTGCCAGCTCACCTTACGGCGGACGCTCCTACGAGCAGTACTTC,CASSPYGGRSYEQYF
-,-,TRBJ1-3,TRBV7-8,15,TGTGCCAGCAGCTTGGGGCATTCCTCTGGAAACACCATATATTTT,CASSLGHSSGNTIYF
-,-,TRBJ1-5,TRBV28,16,TGTGCCAGCAGTTTAATGGAACTGAATAGCAATCAGCCCCAGCATTTT,CASSLMELNSNQPQHF
-,few,TRBJ2-5,TRBV9,17,TGTGCCAGCAGCGTAGAAGGGGCCGGGAAAGGGGGAGAGACCCAGTACTTC,CASSVEGAGKGGETQYF
-,-,TRBJ2-1,TRBV9,16,TGTGCCAGCAGCGTAGATGGGGGGAGCTCCTACAATGAGCAGTTCTTC,CASSVDGGSSYNEQFF
-,-,TRBJ1-2,TRBV2,15,TGTGCCAGCAGTGACCGCCGGAGGGTCGACTATGGCTACACCTTC,CASSDRRRVDYGYTF
-,once,TRBJ1-2,TRBV5-8,15,TGTGCCAGCAGCTTGGTCATGGAAGTTAACTATGGCTACACCTTC,CASSLVMEVNYGYTF
-,-,TRBJ1-4,TRBV28,16,TGTGCCAGCAGTTCCCCCCGGGGTGCAACTAATGAAAAACTGTTTTTT,CASSSPRGATNEKLFF
TRBD1,-,TRBJ2-1,TRBV7-9,15,TGTGCCAGCAGCTCGGACAGGGGGCCCTACAATGAGCAGTTCTTC,CASSSDRGPYNEQFF
-,-,TRBJ2-3,TRBV7-2,14,TGTGCCAGCAGCTTAGGACTGAGACGGGATACGCAGTATTTT,CASSLGLRRDTQYF
-,-,TRBJ2-5,TRBV18,15,TGTGCCAGCTCACCCCCACAGGGTAGGAAGGAGACCCAGTACTTC,CASSPPQGRKETQYF
TRBD2,-,TRBJ2-1,TRBV11-3,17,TGTGCCAGCAGCTTAAGTCCCAGCGGGGGGGCCCCGGATGAGCAGTTCTTC,CASSLSPSGGAPDEQFF
TRBD2,-,TRBJ2-2,TRBV9,16,TGTGCCAGCAGCGCTCTAGCGGGGGGCTTAACCGGGGAGCTGTTTTTT,CASSALAGGLTGELFF
TRBD1,-,TRBJ1-1,TRBV10-3,16,TGTGCCATCAGCATGGGACAGGGGGAAACGAACACTGAAGCTTTCTTT,CAISMGQGETNTEAFF
TRBD1,-,TRBJ2-5,TRBV7-2,14,TGTGCCAGCAGCGAGGGACAGCTCAGGGAGACCCAGTACTTC,CASSEGQLRETQYF
TRBD2,-,TRBJ2-1,TRBV14,19,TGTGCCAGCAGCCGCCTCCCGGGACTAGCGGGTTCATCCTACAATGAGCAGTTCTTC,CASSRLPGLAGSSYNEQFF
-,-,TRBJ2-3,TRBV11-2,16,TGTGCCAGCAGCCCCCGGTTGGGGGGGCGCACAGATACGCAGTATTTT,CASSPRLGGRTDTQYF
-,-,TRBJ2-1,TRBV5-1,16,TGCGCCAGCAGCTTGGAACTCAGCTCCCTCTACAATGAGCAGTTCTTC,CASSLELSSLYNEQFF
-,once,TRBJ2-3,TRBV5-3,16,TGTGCCAGAAGCCCGACGGAGGCTAGCGACACAGATACGCAGTATTTT,CARSPTEASDTDTQYF
-,-,TRBJ2-7,TRBV2,12,TGTGCCAGCAATCTCCCGTCCCACGAGCAGTACTTC,CASNLPSHEQYF
-,-,TRBJ1-3,TRBV13,16,TGTGCCAGCAGCTCCAGGACTCGGTCCGCTGGAAACACCATATATTTT,CASSSRTRSAGNTIYF
TRBD1,-,TRBJ1-5,TRBV6-5,15,TGTGCCAGCAGCCCGGGACAGGGTAACGGTCAGCCCCAGCATTTT,CASSPGQGNGQPQHF
-,-,TRBJ2-7,TRBV28,15,TGTGCCAGCAGCAATCTGGACAGCCCTCTGGGGGAGCAGTACTTC,CASSNLDSPLGEQYF
-,few,TRBJ2-6,TRBV11-2,18,TGTGCCAGCAGCTTGGACCCCTCACGCTTCTCTGGGGCCAACGTCCTGACTTTC,CASSLDPSRFSGANVLTF
-,-,TRBJ2-5,TRBV19,12,TGTGCCAGTAGTATTCGAGAAGAGACCCAGTACTTC,CASSIREETQYF
-,-,TRBJ2-2,TRBV6-5,14,TGTGCCAGCAGTCAGACGGGGTACACCGGGGAGCTGTTTTTT,CASSQTGYTGELFF
-,once,TRBJ1-5,TRBV27,13,TGTGCCAGCAGTTTACGGGAGAATCAGCCCCAGCATTTT,CASSLRENQPQHF
-,once,TRBJ2-5,TRBV19,12,TGTGCCAGTAGCGATAGCGGAGAGACCCAGTACTTC,CASSDSGETQYF
TRBD2,-,TRBJ2-2,TRBV5-4,17,TGTGCCAGCAGCTTGGCGTTAGGTGGGCTAGCGGGCGGGGAGCTGTTTTTT,CASSLALGGLAGGELFF
TRBD1,few,TRBJ2-5,TRBV9,14,TGTGCCAGCAGCGCTGACAGGGGCCAAGAGACCCAGTACTTC,CASSADRGQETQYF
TRBD2,-,TRBJ2-1,TRBV7-9,16,TGTGCCAGCAGCTTAATCTCGGCTAGCGGGAACAATGAGCAGTTCTTC,CASSLISASGNNEQFF
-,-,TRBJ2-2,TRBV13,17,TGTGCCAGCAGCTTAGTTCGGGCAGGGTCCGACACCGGGGAGCTGTTTTTT,CASSLVRAGSDTGELFF
-,-,TRBJ1-1,TRBV27,14,TGTGCCAGCAGTTTAAGAGGCAGAAACACTGAAGCTTTCTTT,CASSLRGRNTEAFF
-,once,TRBJ1-1,TRBV27,15,TGTGCCAGCAGCCATACGACGGGGGGGAACACTGAAGCTTTCTTT,CASSHTTGGNTEAFF
-,-,TRBJ1-2,TRBV7-9,12,TGTGCCAGCAGCTCCACAGGGAATGGCTACACCTTC,CASSSTGNGYTF
TRBD2,-,TRBJ2-1,TRBV7-2,19,TGTGCCAGCAGCTTCTATGCGGGACTAGCGGGGGATCACTACAATGAGCAGTTCTTC,CASSFYAGLAGDHYNEQFF
-,-,TRBJ1-5,TRBV19,15,TGTGCCAGTAGTATAGCTTGGGCGGGAAATCAGCCCCAGCATTTT,CASSIAWAGNQPQHF
-,-,TRBJ1-6,TRBV30,15,TGTGCCTGCCGGGGGGGTATTAGGCAGAATTCACCCCTCCACTTT,CACRGGIRQNSPLHF
-,once,TRBJ1-2,TRBV4-1,16,TGCGCCAGCAGCCAAGGTACAGGTGACTCCCTCTATGGCTACACCTTC,CASSQGTGDSLYGYTF
-,-,TRBJ1-1,TRBV19,17,TGTGCCAGTAGCCCCGGGACCAAAAGGCTCATGAACACTGAAGCTTTCTTT,CASSPGTKRLMNTEAFF
TRBD1,-,TRBJ2-2,TRBV27,15,TGTGCCAGCAGTTCCCCAGGGGGCAGGGCCGGGGAGCTGTTTTTT,CASSSPGGRAGELFF